The 31 T cell receptor beta chains below come from one sample, sequenced in a study of T-cell memory formation after mild COVID-19. TCRdb reprocessed the 5' RACE reads with MiXCR, giving one entry per CDR3 protein. The repertoire holds around 300,000 distinct CDR3 sequences, roughly an eighth seen once, with around 20% in the top ten. Sequenced sample: PBMCs or a T cell subset sorted from them (not recorded which). These receptors were taken from a man aged 18-30 years who had mild COVID-19 (a few samples of this study predate the infection). Cell type and time point are not known.

This clonotype has ten or more counts. The chain recombines TRBV12-3 or TRBV12-4 with TRBJ1-1; D is undetermined. The ends were cut back, 4 bases at V and 1 base at J, with 10 bases in the middle. The CDR3 has 14 residues. In DNA, the CDR3 is TGTGCCAGCAGTTCAGCAGATTCGAACACTGAAGCTTTCTTT. Translation gives CASSSADSNTEAFF.

This clonotype was counted many times. V usage is TRBV6-5 and J usage is TRBJ2-3, with 14 bases aligning to TRBD2. The germline V gene has CDR1 MNHEY and CDR2 SVGAGI. The CDR3 is made up of 16 amino acids. V was pared by 0 bases and J by 5 bases, with 1 base of the junction left unmatched. Here the CDR3 reads CASSYSGLAGGDTQYF. The CDR3 bases are TGTGCCAGCAGTTACTCCGGACTAGCGGGGGGAGATACGCAGTATTTT.

This clonotype was seen only a few times. The rearrangement links TRBV13 to TRBJ2-7; 7 bases match TRBD2. This CDR3 has 14 amino acids. CDR1 and CDR2 (germline): PRHDT, FYEKMQ (reference sequence). Unmatched junction bases numbered 7, after V lost 5 bases and J lost 3 bases. The DNA of the CDR3 is TGTGCCAGCAGCCCCGGACTAGTCGACTACGAGCAGTACTTC. This encodes CASSPGLVDYEQYF.

The chain uses TRBV10-3 and TRBJ2-7; no definite D call. Trimming left V 3 bases short and J 3 bases short, with 9 bases between. CDR3 length: 13 amino acids. Germline V gives CDR1 ENHRY, CDR2 SYGVKD. The CDR3 is CAISDKMDYEQYV. In nucleotides, the CDR3 is TGTGCCATCAGTGATAAGATGGACTACGAGCAGTACGTC.

The V gene is TRBV20-1, the J gene TRBJ1-1; 9 positions agree with TRBD1. Germline CDR1 reads DFQATT; CDR2 reads SNEGSKA (reference sequence). This CDR3 spans 15 amino acids. V gave up 5 bases and J gave up 4 bases; unmatched junction bases: 11. The DNA for the CDR3 is TGCAGTGCTCTAGGACCCCGGACAGGGGCCACTGAAGCTTTCTTT. Translating it yields CSALGPRTGATEAFF.

The V call is TRBV6-5, the J call TRBJ1-6; weak D call: TRBD1 (6 bases). Trimming cost V 6 bases and J 7 bases, with 16 bases left between them. Germline-derived CDR1 and CDR2 are MNHEY and SVGAGI. The CDR3 covers 15 residues. As DNA, the CDR3 is TGTGCCAGCAGAGACACACAGGGCCTGAATTCACCCCTCCACTTT. Translation gives CASRDTQGLNSPLHF.

There are a few counts of this clonotype. V is TRBV6-5 and J is TRBJ2-5, with TRBD1 as a possible D gene (6 bases). Trimming took 3 bases from V and 0 from J, leaving 8 bases between them. The CDR3 has 14 amino acids. Germline V gene lookup returns CDR1 MNHEY and CDR2 SVGAGI. CDR3 region: CASSYGDNQETQYF. The DNA of the CDR3 is TGTGCCAGCAGTTATGGGGACAACCAAGAGACCCAGTACTTC.

This clonotype was observed at least ten times. The chain combines TRBV9 with TRBJ2-5, with 7 bases identical to TRBD1. V shed 3 bases, J shed 3 bases, and the junction held 8 bases outside the gene matches. CDR1 SGDLS and CDR2 YYNGEE come from the germline V gene. CDR3 length: 15 amino acids. The CDR3 region is CASSALQGSKETQYF. The DNA for the CDR3 is TGTGCCAGCAGCGCATTACAGGGGTCCAAAGAGACCCAGTACTTC.

The J gene is TRBJ1-1, the V gene TRBV15, with D perhaps TRBD1 (5 bases). The CDR3 is made up of 13 amino acids. Germline V gene lookup returns CDR1 LNHNV and CDR2 YYDKDF (reference sequence). Trimming took 6 bases from V and 2 from J, leaving 10 bases between them. The CDR3 is CATRPRANTEAFF. The CDR3 coding sequence is TGTGCCACCAGGCCCAGGGCTAACACTGAAGCTTTCTTT.

This clonotype was counted a few times. This chain joins TRBV9 and TRBJ2-5; 13 bases map to TRBD2. The CDR3 loop spans 15 amino acids. CDR1 is SGDLS, CDR2 YYNGEE, per germline. The trim removed 4 bases at V and 6 bases at J, leaving 6 bases unmatched. The CDR3 coding sequence is TGTGCCAGCAGCCCCAGGACTAGCGGGAGTCAGACCCAGTACTTC. Protein: CASSPRTSGSQTQYF.

The rearrangement links TRBV12-5 to TRBJ2-5; D is undetermined. Germline CDR1 LGHNT, CDR2 FRNRAP. The ends were cut back, 0 bases at V and 4 bases at J, with 3 bases in the middle. There are 12 residues in the CDR3. CDR3 nucleotide sequence: TGTGCTAGTGGTTTGGTCATAGAGACCCAGTACTTC. This gives the protein CASGLVIETQYF.

The table lists this clonotype with many counts. The chain uses TRBV10-3 and TRBJ1-6; perhaps TRBD1 as D (5 bases). The germline gives CDR1 ENHRY, CDR2 SYGVKD. Trimming pared 6 bases from V and 0 bases from J, leaving 12 bases between. This CDR3 is 16 amino acids long. The CDR3 DNA reads TGTGCCATCAGCCGGGGCTTGAGCTCCTATAATTCACCCCTCCACTTT. Its translation: CAISRGLSSYNSPLHF.

This clonotype was detected only a few times. The chain employs TRBV6-6 and TRBJ2-7; TRBD1 agrees at 7 bases. There are 13 residues in the CDR3. V shed 6 bases and J 3 bases; nucleotides not matched to a gene: 5. Per germline, CDR1 MNHNY and CDR2 SVGAGI (reference sequence). The CDR3 nucleotides are TGTGCCAGCAGACCGGGACAGCTCTACGAGCAGTACTTC. Protein product: CASRPGQLYEQYF.

This clonotype was counted many times. The V call is TRBV6-6, the J call TRBJ2-1; the D is unclear. The CDR3 totals 11 residues. Germline values: CDR1 MNHNY, CDR2 SVGAGI (reference sequence). V lost 2 bases, J lost 7 bases, and 3 bases lay in between. CDR3 in amino acids: CASSYDNEQFF. In DNA, the CDR3 is TGTGCCAGCAGTTACGATAATGAGCAGTTCTTC.

This clonotype has just a few counts. The V gene is TRBV24-1, the J gene TRBJ2-2; D possibly corresponds to TRBD1 (6 bases). Trimming cost V 2 bases and J 6 bases, with 6 bases left between them. The CDR3 contains 13 residues. CDR1 and CDR2 from the germline V gene are KGHDR and SFDVKD. CDR3 in amino acids: CATSDWGPGELFF. The DNA for the CDR3 is TGTGCCACCAGTGATTGGGGGCCCGGGGAGCTGTTTTTT.

The gene calls are TRBV4-1 and TRBJ1-1; possible D gene TRBD1, 5 bases. This CDR3 is 16 amino acids long. Trimming left V 0 bases short and J 4 bases short, with 15 bases between. Germline V gives CDR1 MGHRA, CDR2 YSYEKL. In nucleotides, the CDR3 is TGCGCCAGCAGCCAAGATGTGGGCAGGGTGGGCACTGAAGCTTTCTTT. Translating gives CASSQDVGRVGTEAFF.

V and J are TRBV6-2 or TRBV6-3 and TRBJ2-3; 10 bases agree with TRBD2. CDR3 length: 15 residues. Germline CDR1 and CDR2: MNHEY and SVGEGT. With 2 bases clipped from V and 6 bases from J, the junction kept 5 bases outside the gene matches. Here the CDR3 reads CASSYSGGAPDTQYF. DNA for the CDR3: TGTGCCAGCAGTTACAGCGGGGGGGCCCCCGATACGCAGTATTTT.

This clonotype was detected a few times. CDR3 in DNA: TGTGCCAGCAGCCAGTACAGGGCCCCGAGCTCTGGAAACACCATATATTTT. Amino acid sequence: CASSQYRAPSSGNTIYF. V and J are TRBV14 and TRBJ1-3; TRBD1 might be the D (6 bases). The CDR3 sequence is 17 residues long. Germline V gene lookup returns CDR1 SGHDN and CDR2 FVKESK. V was shortened by 3 bases and J by 0 bases, with 15 bases between the two germline ends.

This clonotype has only a few counts. This chain joins TRBV28 and TRBJ2-6; possibly TRBD1 or TRBD2 for D (5 bases each). Trimming took off 8 bases at V and 0 bases at J, with 14 bases between the two ends. This CDR3 is built from 16 residues. Germline V gene lookup returns CDR1 MDHEN and CDR2 SYDVKM. CDR3 DNA: TGTGCCAGCCGAGGGACCGATTACTCTGGGGCCAACGTCCTGACTTTC. Residues: CASRGTDYSGANVLTF.

This clonotype has only a few counts. The gene calls are TRBV18 and TRBJ1-6; D perhaps matches TRBD1 (6 bases). Trimming cost V 6 bases and J 8 bases, with 17 bases left between them. This CDR3 comprises 15 residues. In germline, CDR1 is KGHSH, CDR2 LQKENI. The chain's CDR3 is CASSTLQGVDSPLHF. The CDR3 bases are TGTGCCAGCTCGACTTTACAGGGCGTCGATTCACCCCTCCACTTT.

This clonotype was recorded a few times. V usage is TRBV27 and J usage is TRBJ2-2; 7 bases match TRBD2. The CDR3 has 15 amino acids. The germline V gene encodes CDR1 MNHEY and CDR2 SMNVEV (reference sequence). V shed 7 bases, J shed 4 bases, and the junction held 9 bases outside the gene matches. The CDR3, as DNA: TGTGCCAGCACTGACGGCCCGGGGGGCACCGGGGAGCTGTTTTTT. Protein product: CASTDGPGGTGELFF.

This rearrangement joins TRBV4-2 to TRBJ1-2; 7 positions agree with TRBD1. The CDR3 consists of 14 residues. The V gene's germline CDR1 is LGHNA and CDR2 YNFKEQ. Trimming at V came to 3 bases and at J to 4 bases, leaving 5 bases not matched to a gene. As DNA, the CDR3 is TGTGCCAGCAGCCAGGGCGGGACAGCCTATGGCTACACCTTC. As protein: CASSQGGTAYGYTF.

This clonotype was detected only a few times. This chain connects TRBV6-6 to TRBJ2-7; TRBD1 aligns across 9 bases. The CDR3 consists of 16 residues. Trimming took 6 bases from V and 1 from J; bases not matched to a gene: 10. Germline V lookup: CDR1 MNHNY, CDR2 SVGAGI (reference sequence). The CDR3 sequence: CASSGPGTGRSYEQYV. The CDR3 coding sequence is TGTGCCAGCAGCGGACCCGGGACAGGGAGGTCCTACGAGCAGTACGTC.

The J gene is TRBJ2-2, the V gene TRBV11-2, with D unclear. The CDR3 covers 14 residues. Trimming removed 8 bases from V and 0 bases from J, with 10 bases in between. The germline CDR1 and CDR2 sequences are SGHAT and FQNNGV. The CDR3 loop reads CASAMVANTGELFF. CDR3 nucleotide sequence: TGTGCCAGCGCCATGGTGGCGAACACCGGGGAGCTGTTTTTT.

This clonotype was counted between two and nine times. This rearrangement joins TRBV5-6 to TRBJ2-3; 8 nucleotides agree with TRBD1. The V segment lost 6 bases and the J segment 3 bases; nucleotides outside the gene matches: 6. Germline CDR1 and CDR2: SGHDT and YYEEEE. The CDR3 loop spans 14 amino acids. For the CDR3, the DNA is TGTGCCAGCACAGGACAGGGTAGAACAGATACGCAGTATTTT. Encoded protein: CASTGQGRTDTQYF.

The V and J genes are TRBV12-3 or TRBV12-4 and TRBJ2-1, with D uncertain. The CDR3 is made up of 11 amino acids. V gave up 7 bases and J gave up 5 bases, with 6 bases separating them. The CDR3 loop is CASTVNNEQFF. The CDR3 bases are TGTGCCAGCACCGTAAACAATGAGCAGTTCTTC.

This sequence joins TRBV7-2 and TRBJ1-1; TRBD1 agrees at 9 bases. The V gene's germline CDR1 is SGHTA and CDR2 FQGNSA. After removal of 6 bases from V and 10 bases from J, the junction contained 6 bases not matched to a gene. This CDR3 has 12 amino acids. The CDR3 DNA reads TGTGCCAGCAGTACGGGACAGGGTACAGCTTTCTTT. This encodes CASSTGQGTAFF.

This clonotype came up a few times. J is TRBJ1-4 and V is TRBV28; D perhaps matches TRBD1 (5 bases). This CDR3 is built from 14 residues. From germline, CDR1 is MDHEN and CDR2 SYDVKM. The V end was cut by 7 bases, the J end by 4 bases, with 13 bases between. The CDR3 bases are TGTGCCAGCACCCTGGACAAACTTAATGAAAAACTGTTTTTT. Its translation is CASTLDKLNEKLFF. The full variable domain, rest sourced from reference TRBV28 and TRBJ1-4, is DVKVTQSSRYLVKRTGEKVFLECVQDMDHENMFWYRQDPGLGLRLIYFSYDVKMKEKGDIPEGYSVSREKKERFSLILESASTNQTSMYLCASTLDKLNEKLFFGSGTQLSVL.

This chain joins TRBV11-2 and TRBJ1-2, with D possibly being TRBD1 (6 bases). Trimming pared 2 bases from V and 4 bases from J, leaving 14 bases between. From germline, CDR1 is SGHAT and CDR2 FQNNGV. The CDR3 totals 15 residues. This CDR3 reads CASSLSSGAVYGYTF. CDR3 DNA sequence: TGTGCCAGCAGCTTATCTTCGGGGGCGGTCTATGGCTACACCTTC.

The chain recombines TRBV5-1 with TRBJ1-1, with TRBD1 matching over 7 bases. CDR1 is SGHRS and CDR2 is YFSETQ in the germline V gene. V shed 0 bases, J shed 4 bases, and the junction held 6 bases outside the gene matches. CDR3 length equals 15 residues. This CDR3 is CASSLAGGQLTEAFF. CDR3 nucleotides: TGCGCCAGCAGCTTGGCCGGGGGACAGCTCACTGAAGCTTTCTTT.

The chain joins TRBV3-1 to TRBJ1-1; perhaps TRBD1 as D (6 bases). Between the trimmed V and J ends, which lost 0 bases and 8 bases, there was a span of 10 bases. From germline, CDR1 is LGHDT and CDR2 YNNKEL (reference sequence). The CDR3 totals 13 residues. As DNA, the CDR3 is TGTGCCAGCAGCCAAGAAGGGGGGTGGGAAGCTTTCTTT. Its protein is CASSQEGGWEAFF.